Detailed here is one TCR beta chain. Its cognate antigen is unknown. Sequencing used immunoSEQ multiplex PCR; TCRdb keeps in-frame clones, though not all of them. The data show some 500,000 clones, with about 88% seen just once and 2.5% to 3% held by the top ten. The sample is drawn from a study of Ad26.COV2.S vaccination and SARS-CoV-2 variants. Findings of the study overall: While placebo recipients had lower spike-specific TCR breadth, vaccine recipients had more.

Noted treatment: approximately 18 received Ad26.COV2.S at low or high dose, single or two shots; a few received placebo; per-sample allocation not given. Specimen acquisition occurred on day 63 following the initial vaccine or placebo injection. An Ad26 vector was used to express Wuhan-strain SARS-CoV-2 spike as the vaccine. Germline V gives CDR1 SEHNR, CDR2 FQNEAQ (reference sequence). This CDR3 contains 14 residues. V was clipped by 1 base and J by 3 bases, with 9 bases between them. The sample consisted of peripheral blood, taken in a trial of Ad26.COV2.S vaccine versus placebo. The gene calls are TRBV7-9 and TRBJ1-2; TRBD1 is a possible D gene (5 bases). This clonotype originated in a person aged 18-65 years who received the Ad26.COV2.S COVID-19 vaccine or a placebo. The CDR3 sequence: CASSLGGADYGYTF. The CDR3 DNA follows: TGTGCCAGCAGCTTAGGGGGCGCGGACTATGGCTACACCTTC. The complete variable domain, with remaining parts taken from reference TRBV7-9 and TRBJ1-2, reads DTGVSQNPRHKITKRGQNVTFRCDPISEHNRLYWYRQTLGQGPEFLTYFQNEAQLEKSRLLSDRFSAERPKGSFSTLEIQRTEQGDSAMYLCASSLGGADYGYTFGSGTRLTVV.